This T cell receptor (beta chain) was recovered during a study of siplizumab effects on memory and regulatory T cells. Overall study results and limits: Siplizumab, the agent tested, significantly reduced alloreactive sequences traceable to unstimulated CD4+ memory cells. Confirmatory evidence of suppressive function in proliferating siplizumab-culture Tregs was not obtained. Apparently key alloresponse contributors, naive T cells also seemed more diverse than memory cells.

With respect to this clone: Antigen unknown.

J gave up 3 bases and V 4 bases, and 2 bases lay outside the gene matches. The CDR3 is made up of 15 amino acids. From germline, CDR1 is SEHNR and CDR2 FQNEAQ (reference sequence). Only in-frame clones appear in the TCRdb table, and some are missing; sequencing was by immunoSEQ multiplex PCR. The sample has 70,000 to 95,000 clones; roughly 93% are singletons. The chain has TRBV7-9 and TRBJ2-2; TRBD1 aligns across 10 bases. This clonotype was obtained from a human donor in good health. The sequencing sample was made of CD8+ T cells sorted from blood. CDR3 in amino acids: CASSSGQGYTGELFF. CDR3 in DNA: TGTGCCAGCAGCTCGGGACAGGGGTACACCGGGGAGCTGTTTTTT.